This paragraph reports one TCR beta chain. Its matching antigen is unknown. Investigators sought sequencing depths of between 1 in 200,000 and 1 in 1 million T cells. TCRdb's copy holds only in-frame clones and misses some; the assay was immunoSEQ multiplex PCR. The sample contains around 20,000 clones, approximately 81% of which appear only once. This specimen belongs to a study of cytotoxic CD8 clonotypes in ibrutinib-treated CLL. Study-level background: Overall, 24 responses were partial and 2 complete; following median around 68 months, 14 patients stayed remitted and about twelve progressed.

Regarding the study as a whole: At the start, clonality exceeded age-matched healthy donors and followed circulating CD8+ T-cell counts.

Investigators sourced approximately 2 micrograms of genomic DNA from cryopreserved PBMCs for TCR beta libraries. Sequenced here: PBMCs, sampled before ibrutinib treatment. This sequence originates from a human donor with chronic lymphocytic leukemia.

The CDR3 protein is CASSLATGGTSTDTQYF. The CDR3, as DNA: TGTGCCAGCAGTTTGGCGACAGGGGGCACTAGCACAGATACGCAGTATTTT. V usage is TRBV28 and J usage is TRBJ2-3; 10 positions agree with TRBD1. From germline, CDR1 is MDHEN and CDR2 SYDVKM. V was pared by 3 bases and J by 0 bases, with 6 bases of the junction left unmatched. CDR3 length: 17 residues.